This is a list of T cell receptor beta chains from one sample in a study of graft-versus-host responses after intestinal transplantation. Profiling relied on immunoSEQ multiplex PCR, and the TCRdb table lists in-frame clones only, not all of them. The sample includes about 9,000 clones, under 35% of them seen just once. The source was alloreactive CD8+ T cells from a mixed lymphocyte reaction culture, collected before transplantation. The receptors derive from a human patient who was an organ donor for intestinal transplantation. CDR3s include the opening cysteine and the closing phenylalanine or tryptophan. The D gene is left open where the match is weak. The listing skips clone size in some rows; elsewhere it reads once, few, many or a size class.

>TRBJ1-1|.|TRBV18|.
CASSPRRAALNTEAFF
TGTGCCAGCTCACCACGGCGGGCAGCCCTTAACACTGAAGCTTTCTTT
>TRBJ1-3|.|TRBV30|.
CAWSVRASRGSGNTIYF
TGTGCCTGGAGTGTACGGGCCAGTCGGGGCTCTGGAAACACCATATATTTT
>TRBJ1-5|.|TRBV27|.
CASSPGQPQHF
TGTGCCAGCAGCCCCGGTCAGCCCCAGCATTTT
>TRBJ2-7|TRBD1|TRBV6-8|.
CATNRGYEQYF
TGTGCCACCAACAGGGGGTACGAGCAGTACTTC
>TRBJ2-1|.|TRBV6-5|few
CASSYSVGASSEQFF
TGTGCCAGCAGTTACTCGGTGGGGGCTAGCTCTGAGCAGTTCTTC
>TRBJ1-2|TRBD1|TRBV29-1|medium-sized
CSVVTGGPNYGYTF
TGCAGCGTTGTCACAGGGGGCCCCAACTATGGCTACACCTTC
>TRBJ2-3|.|TRBV4-1|once
CASSQLGVEKDTQYF
TGCGCCAGCAGCCAACTGGGAGTTGAAAAAGATACGCAGTATTTT
>TRBJ2-7|TRBD2|TRBV11-2|few
CATASGGAFHEQYF
TGTGCCACCGCGAGCGGGGGGGCCTTCCACGAGCAGTACTTC
>TRBJ1-2|.|TRBV29-1|few
CSTYQDPLGGYTF
TGCAGCACATATCAGGACCCCCTGGGCGGCTACACCTTC
>TRBJ1-2|TRBD1|TRBV27|medium-sized
CASRTGGAYGYTF
TGTGCCAGCAGGACAGGGGGCGCCTATGGCTACACCTTC
>TRBJ2-3|.|TRBV13|.
CASSLGLSGGSDTQYF
TGTGCCAGCAGCTTAGGCCTATCCGGGGGATCAGATACGCAGTATTTT
>TRBJ2-6|.|TRBV5-1|.
CASYRGSQSRANVLTF
TGCGCCAGCTATAGGGGTTCACAAAGTCGGGCCAACGTCCTGACTTTC
>TRBJ1-1|.|TRBV4-3|.
CASSQDGGNTEAFF
TGCGCCAGCAGCCAAGATGGAGGGAACACTGAAGCTTTCTTT
>TRBJ1-2|.|TRBV6-6|.
CASSRGQGYNYGYTF
TGTGCCAGCAGTAGAGGGCAGGGTTATAACTATGGCTACACCTTC
>TRBJ2-4|TRBD2|TRBV27|.
CASNGSSGLANIQYF
TGTGCCAGCAATGGCAGTAGTGGACTAGCGAACATTCAGTACTTC
>TRBJ1-2|.|TRBV30|few
CACPAGGLEPYGYTF
TGTGCCTGCCCAGCGGGGGGTCTCGAACCCTATGGCTACACCTTC